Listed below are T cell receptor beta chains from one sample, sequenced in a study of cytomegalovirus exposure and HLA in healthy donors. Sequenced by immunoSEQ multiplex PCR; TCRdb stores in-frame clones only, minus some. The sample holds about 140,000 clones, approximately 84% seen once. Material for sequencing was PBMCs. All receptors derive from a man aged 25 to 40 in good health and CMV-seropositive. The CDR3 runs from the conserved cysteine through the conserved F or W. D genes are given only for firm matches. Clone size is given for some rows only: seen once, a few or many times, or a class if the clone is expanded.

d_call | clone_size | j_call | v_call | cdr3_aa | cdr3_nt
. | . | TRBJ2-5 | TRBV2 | CASWGERIQETQYF | TGTGCCAGCTGGGGGGAGCGGATCCAAGAGACCCAGTACTTC
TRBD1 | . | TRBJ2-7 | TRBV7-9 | CASSFGDSYAYEQYF | TGTGCCAGCAGCTTTGGGGACAGTTACGCCTACGAGCAGTACTTC
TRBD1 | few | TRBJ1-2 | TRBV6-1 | CASSEKYDRGDYGYTF | TGTGCCAGCAGTGAAAAGTACGACAGGGGGGATTATGGCTACACCTTC
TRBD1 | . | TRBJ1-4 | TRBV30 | CAWSGWDRWEKLFF | TGTGCCTGGAGTGGCTGGGACAGATGGGAAAAACTGTTTTTT
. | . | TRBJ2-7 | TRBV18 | CASSPSRDSYEQYF | TGTGCCAGCTCACCAAGCAGGGACTCCTACGAGCAGTACTTC
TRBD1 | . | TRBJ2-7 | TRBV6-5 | CASRPWTGESYEQYF | TGTGCCAGCAGACCGTGGACAGGGGAGTCCTACGAGCAGTACTTC
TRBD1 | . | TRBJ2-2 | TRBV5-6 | CASTSDRGRGELFF | TGTGCCAGCACAAGCGACAGGGGAAGGGGGGAGCTGTTTTTT
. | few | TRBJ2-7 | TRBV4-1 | CASSQEEAGEQYF | TGCGCCAGCAGCCAAGAGGAGGCGGGGGAGCAGTACTTC
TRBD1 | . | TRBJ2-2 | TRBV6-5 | CASSRDRNTGELFF | TGTGCCAGCAGCCGGGACAGGAACACCGGGGAGCTGTTTTTT
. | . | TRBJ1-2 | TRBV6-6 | CASSLKIYGYTF | TGTGCCAGCAGTCTAAAGATCTATGGCTACACCTTC
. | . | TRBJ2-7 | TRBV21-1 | CASTPLSGRFSYEQYF | TGTGCCAGCACCCCCCTTAGCGGGAGATTCTCCTACGAGCAGTACTTC
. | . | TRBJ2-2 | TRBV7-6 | CASSLLGESAGELFF | TGTGCCAGCAGCCTGCTTGGGGAGAGTGCCGGGGAGCTGTTTTTT
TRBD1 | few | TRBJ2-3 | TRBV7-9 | CASSLGIAGTGDTQYF | TGTGCCAGCAGCTTAGGCATTGCGGGGACAGGGGATACGCAGTATTTT
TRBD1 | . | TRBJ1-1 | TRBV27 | CASSPGTANTEAFF | TGTGCCAGCAGTCCAGGGACAGCGAACACTGAAGCTTTCTTT
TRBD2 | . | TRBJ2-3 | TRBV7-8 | CASSKQLAGADTQYF | TGTGCCAGCAGCAAACAACTAGCGGGGGCAGATACGCAGTATTTT
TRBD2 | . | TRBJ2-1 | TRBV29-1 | CSVEGALAAGVSYNEQFF | TGCAGCGTTGAAGGGGCTCTAGCGGCGGGGGTGTCCTACAATGAGCAGTTCTTC
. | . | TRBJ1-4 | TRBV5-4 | CASSFRQSNEKLFF | TGTGCCAGCAGCTTCAGACAGAGTAATGAAAAACTGTTTTTT
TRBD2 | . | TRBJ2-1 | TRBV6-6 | CASTSGGLAGGNEQFF | TGTGCCAGCACCTCAGGGGGGCTAGCGGGGGGCAATGAGCAGTTCTTC
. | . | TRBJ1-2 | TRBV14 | CASSQESYGYTF | TGTGCCAGCAGCCAAGAGAGCTATGGCTACACCTTC
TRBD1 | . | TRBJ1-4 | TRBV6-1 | CASIRGTGYSEKLFF | TGTGCCAGCATAAGGGGGACAGGGTATTCTGAAAAACTGTTTTTT
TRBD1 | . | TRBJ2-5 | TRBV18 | CASSPGQAQETQYF | TGTGCCAGCTCACCGGGACAGGCCCAAGAGACCCAGTACTTC
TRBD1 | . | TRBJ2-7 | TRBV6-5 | CASREGQGKNEQYF | TGTGCCAGCAGAGAGGGACAGGGGAAAAACGAGCAGTACTTC
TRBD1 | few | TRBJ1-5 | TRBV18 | CASSLGTGDSNQPQHF | TGTGCCAGCTCACTCGGGACAGGGGATAGCAATCAGCCCCAGCATTTT
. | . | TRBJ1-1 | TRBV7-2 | CASSLRGLVTEAFF | TGTGCCAGCAGCTTACGGGGGTTAGTCACTGAAGCTTTCTTT
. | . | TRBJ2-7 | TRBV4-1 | CASSQGWLAHEQYF | TGCGCCAGCAGCCAAGGGTGGCTAGCCCACGAGCAGTACTTC
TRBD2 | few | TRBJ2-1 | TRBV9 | CASSVWTSGRDNSYNEQFF | TGTGCCAGCAGCGTATGGACTAGCGGGAGGGACAACTCCTACAATGAGCAGTTCTTC
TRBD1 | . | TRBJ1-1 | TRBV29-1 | CSVGTGNTEAFF | TGCAGCGTTGGGACAGGGAACACTGAAGCTTTCTTT
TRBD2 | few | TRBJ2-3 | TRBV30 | CAWSTGSGRRSDTQYF | TGTGCCTGGAGTACCGGTAGCGGGAGACGATCAGATACGCAGTATTTT
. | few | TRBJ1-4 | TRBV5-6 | CASSPSAGGGEANEKLFF | TGTGCCAGCAGCCCCTCGGCGGGCGGGGGCGAGGCTAATGAAAAACTGTTTTTT
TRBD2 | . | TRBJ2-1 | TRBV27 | CASSFWSGEGEQFF | TGTGCCAGCAGTTTTTGGTCGGGGGAGGGTGAGCAGTTCTTC
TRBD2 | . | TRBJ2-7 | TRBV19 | CASSRGGLAGYEQYF | TGTGCCAGTAGTCGCGGGGGACTAGCGGGCTACGAGCAGTACTTC
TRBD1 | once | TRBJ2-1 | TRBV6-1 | CASSEEVTGVGGNEQFF | TGTGCCAGCAGTGAAGAGGTGACAGGGGTTGGTGGAAATGAGCAGTTCTTC
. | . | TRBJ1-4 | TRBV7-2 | CASSPREGYNEKLFF | TGTGCCAGCAGCCCCCGGGAGGGGTATAATGAAAAACTGTTTTTT
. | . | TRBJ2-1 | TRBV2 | CASSPNSNNEQFF | TGTGCCAGCAGTCCCAACTCGAACAATGAGCAGTTCTTC
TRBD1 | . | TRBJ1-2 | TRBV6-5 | CASSYSDREGGYTF | TGTGCCAGCAGTTACTCGGACAGGGAAGGCGGCTACACCTTC
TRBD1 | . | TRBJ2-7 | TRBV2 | CASRRDRDYEQYF | TGTGCCAGCAGGAGGGACAGGGACTACGAGCAGTACTTC
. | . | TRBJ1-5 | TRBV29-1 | CSVGRTGPDQPQHF | TGCAGCGTTGGACGAACAGGGCCCGATCAGCCCCAGCATTTT
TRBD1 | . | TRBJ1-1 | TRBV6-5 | CASSYLRQGAEAFF | TGTGCCAGCAGTTACCTGCGACAGGGGGCGGAAGCTTTCTTT
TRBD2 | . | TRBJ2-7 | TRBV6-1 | CASSERGLAGEQYF | TGTGCCAGCAGTGAAAGGGGACTAGCGGGCGAGCAGTACTTC
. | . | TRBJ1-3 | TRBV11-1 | CASSSPGGPGNTIYF | TGTGCCAGCAGCAGCCCGGGGGGCCCTGGAAACACCATATATTTT
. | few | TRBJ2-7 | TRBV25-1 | CASSPRGRESYEQYF | TGTGCCAGCAGTCCGCGGGGCCGTGAGTCCTACGAGCAGTACTTC
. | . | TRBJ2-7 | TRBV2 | CASLTSALSYEQYF | TGTGCCAGTTTGACTTCCGCTTTGTCCTACGAGCAGTACTTC
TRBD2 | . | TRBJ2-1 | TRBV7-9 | CASSLAASGGNYNEQFF | TGTGCCAGCAGCTTAGCGGCTAGCGGGGGGAATTACAATGAGCAGTTCTTC
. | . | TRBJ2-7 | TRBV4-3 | CASSQVQYSDEQYF | TGCGCCAGCAGCCAAGTCCAATACTCGGACGAGCAGTACTTC
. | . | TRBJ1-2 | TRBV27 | CASSPSVGGEAGYTF | TGTGCCAGCAGTCCCTCGGTGGGAGGTGAGGCTGGCTACACCTTC